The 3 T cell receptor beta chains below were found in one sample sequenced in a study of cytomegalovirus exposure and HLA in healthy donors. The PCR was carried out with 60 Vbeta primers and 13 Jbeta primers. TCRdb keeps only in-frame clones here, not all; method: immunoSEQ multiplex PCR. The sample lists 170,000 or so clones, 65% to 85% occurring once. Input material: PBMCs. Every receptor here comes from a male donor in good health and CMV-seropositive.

The CDR3 DNA is TGTGCCAGCAGTCGGGGACAGCGGCAAGAGACCCAGTACTTC. Amino acid sequence: CASSRGQRQETQYF. The rearrangement joins TRBV27 to TRBJ2-5, with 7 bases that match TRBD1. CDR1 and CDR2 from the germline V gene are MNHEY and SMNVEV (reference sequence). V lost 5 bases, J lost 2 bases, and 5 bases stayed unmatched. CDR3 length: 14 residues.

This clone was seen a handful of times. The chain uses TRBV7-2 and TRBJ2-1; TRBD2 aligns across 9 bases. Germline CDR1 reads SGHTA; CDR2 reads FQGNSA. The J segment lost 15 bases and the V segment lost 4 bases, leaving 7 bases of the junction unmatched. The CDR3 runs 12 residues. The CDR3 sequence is CASSSWTSAVFF. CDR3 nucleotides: TGTGCCAGCAGCTCCTGGACTAGCGCGGTGTTCTTC.

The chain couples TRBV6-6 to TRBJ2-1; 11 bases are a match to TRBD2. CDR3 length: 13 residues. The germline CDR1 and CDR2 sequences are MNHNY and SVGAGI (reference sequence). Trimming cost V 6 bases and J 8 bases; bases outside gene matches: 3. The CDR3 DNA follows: TGTGCCAGCAGCAGACTAGCGGGATATGAGCAGTTCTTC. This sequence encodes CASSRLAGYEQFF.